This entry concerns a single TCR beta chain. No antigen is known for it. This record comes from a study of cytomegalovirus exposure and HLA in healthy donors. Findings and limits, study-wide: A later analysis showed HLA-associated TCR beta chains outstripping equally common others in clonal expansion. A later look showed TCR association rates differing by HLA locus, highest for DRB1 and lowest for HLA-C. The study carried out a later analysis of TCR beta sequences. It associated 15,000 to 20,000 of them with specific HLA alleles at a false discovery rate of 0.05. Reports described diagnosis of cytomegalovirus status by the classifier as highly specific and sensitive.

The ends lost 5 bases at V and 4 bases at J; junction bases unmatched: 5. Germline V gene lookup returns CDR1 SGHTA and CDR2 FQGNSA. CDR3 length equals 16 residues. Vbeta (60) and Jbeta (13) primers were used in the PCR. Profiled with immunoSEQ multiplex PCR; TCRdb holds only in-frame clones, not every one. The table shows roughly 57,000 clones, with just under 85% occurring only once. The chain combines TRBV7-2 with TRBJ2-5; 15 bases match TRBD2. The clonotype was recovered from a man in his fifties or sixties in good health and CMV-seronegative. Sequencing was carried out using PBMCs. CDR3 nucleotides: TGTGCCAGCAGCAAAGGACTAGCGGGGGGGAGAGAGACCCAGTACTTC. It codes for CASSKGLAGGRETQYF.